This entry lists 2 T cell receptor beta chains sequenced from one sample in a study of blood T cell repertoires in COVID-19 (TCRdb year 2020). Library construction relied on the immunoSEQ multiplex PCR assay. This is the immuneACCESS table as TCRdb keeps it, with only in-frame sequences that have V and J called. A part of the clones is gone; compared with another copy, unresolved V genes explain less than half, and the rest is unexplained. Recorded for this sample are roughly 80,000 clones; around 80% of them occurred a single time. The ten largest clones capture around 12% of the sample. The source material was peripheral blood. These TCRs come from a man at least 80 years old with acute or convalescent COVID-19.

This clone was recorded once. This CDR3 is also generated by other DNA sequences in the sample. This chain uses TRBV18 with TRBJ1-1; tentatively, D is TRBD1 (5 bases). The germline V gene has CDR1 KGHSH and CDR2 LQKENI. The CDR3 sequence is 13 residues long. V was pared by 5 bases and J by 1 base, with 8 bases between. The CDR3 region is CASSTDRNTEAFF. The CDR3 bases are TGTGCCAGCTCAACAGACAGGAACACTGAAGCTTTCTTT.

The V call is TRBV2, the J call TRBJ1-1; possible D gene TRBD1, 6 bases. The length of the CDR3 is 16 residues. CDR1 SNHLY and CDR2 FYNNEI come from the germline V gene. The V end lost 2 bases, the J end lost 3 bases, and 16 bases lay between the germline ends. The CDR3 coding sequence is TGTGCCAGCAGTGAAACCCGAACAGGGAAGGACACTGAAGCTTTCTTT. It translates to CASSETRTGKDTEAFF.